The 7 T cell receptor beta chains listed next were all sequenced from one sample in a study of metastatic and nonmetastatic thyroid tumors. Every patient underwent thyroid surgery untreated. TCRdb reanalyzed the PCR reads with MiXCR. The table shows tens of thousands of clones, with about 30% occurring only once. The specimen sequenced was blood. These receptors were taken from a female donor with papillary thyroid cancer or a benign thyroid nodule (not recorded which). Some clones in this sample may be carry-over from other donors' samples.

In this sample, this clone turned up many times. V gene TRBV20-1 combines with J gene TRBJ2-7; 8 bases are a match to TRBD2. Trimming at V came to 0 bases and at J to 6 bases, leaving 13 bases not matched to a gene. The CDR3 extends over 16 amino acids. Per germline, CDR1 DFQATT and CDR2 SNEGSKA (reference sequence). The CDR3 is CSARDGDSGILSEQYF. CDR3 nucleotides: TGCAGTGCTAGAGATGGTGATAGCGGGATTCTCTCCGAGCAGTACTTC.

This clone was counted ten times or more. The rearrangement uses TRBV7-2 and TRBJ2-5, with 9 bases aligning to TRBD2. This CDR3 has 15 residues. V lost 4 bases, J lost 2 bases, and 5 bases stayed unmatched. Germline V gene lookup returns CDR1 SGHTA and CDR2 FQGNSA. Here the CDR3 reads CASSSQTSGQETQYF. Here the CDR3 DNA reads TGTGCCAGCAGCTCGCAGACTAGCGGTCAAGAGACCCAGTACTTC. Using reference TRBV7-2 and TRBJ2-5 for the parts outside the CDR3, the full variable domain is GAGVSQSPSNKVTEKGKDVELRCDPISGHTALYWYRQSLGQGLEFLIYFQGNSAPDKSGLPSDRFSAERTGGSVSTLTIQRTQQEDSAVYLCASSSQTSGQETQYFGPGTRLLVL.

This clone was found a few times. One end of the junction varies from germline; a read error may be responsible. The chain links TRBV2 to TRBJ2-3; weak D call: TRBD1 (5 bases). Germline V gene sequence: CDR1 SNHLY, CDR2 FYNNEI. This CDR3 spans 15 amino acids. CDR3 loop: CASSYLRAKPDTQDF. In DNA, the CDR3 is TGTGCCAGCAGCTACCTCAGGGCTAAGCCAGATACGCAGGATTTT.

Ten or more counts support this clone. The rearrangement uses TRBV7-9 and TRBJ1-5; 7 bases are a match to TRBD1. This CDR3 region has 13 residues. The V gene end was trimmed by 5 bases and the J gene end by 5 bases; junction bases not matched to a gene: 3. Germline V lookup: CDR1 SEHNR, CDR2 FQNEAQ (reference sequence). The CDR3 bases are TGTGCCAGCAGCCAAACAGGGGATCAGCCCCAGCATTTT. It specifies CASSQTGDQPQHF.

This clone was recorded only once. The chain has TRBV18 and TRBJ1-4; D gene uncertain. The CDR3 runs to 15 residues. V was trimmed by 0 bases and J by 5 bases, leaving 10 bases between them. Germline lookup yields CDR1 KGHSH and CDR2 LQKENI. CDR3 protein: CASSPPSRSNEKLFF. The DNA for the CDR3 is TGTGCCAGCTCACCACCGTCCCGTTCAAATGAAAAACTGTTTTTT.

This clone showed up many times. The V call is TRBV30, the J call TRBJ2-5; 8 bases map to TRBD2. CDR1 is GTSNPN and CDR2 is SVGIG in the germline V gene (reference sequence). Losses at the gene ends were 0 bases for V and 5 bases for J; bases not matched to a gene: 8. This CDR3 has 15 amino acids. The chain's CDR3 is CAWSVLGTRLETQYF. Here the CDR3 DNA reads TGTGCCTGGAGTGTACTAGGGACTAGGCTCGAGACCCAGTACTTC.

V usage is TRBV19 and J usage is TRBJ1-1, with TRBD1 as a possible D gene (5 bases). CDR1 LNHDA and CDR2 SQIVND come from the germline V gene (reference sequence). Deletions cut 5 bases from V and 8 bases from J, with 15 bases between. CDR3 length equals 13 residues. CDR3 region: CASSRREGREAFF. The CDR3 DNA reads TGTGCCAGTAGTCGAAGGGAGGGGCGGGAAGCTTTCTTT.